The clone carrying this T cell receptor (beta chain) was detected a few times. A J-beta primer mix and a sample-barcoded 5' primer were used in a second PCR of about 7 to 12 cycles. TCRdb recomputed calls from the 5' RACE reads with MiXCR, one row per CDR3 protein. The sample yields 1.8 million or so distinct CDR3 sequences, about 39% seen once. The data were taken from a study of blood T cells in healthy people across ages. Germline CDR1 MDHEN, CDR2 SYDVKM. The CDR3 consists of 16 residues. The germline V and J ends were trimmed by 7 bases and 0 bases, with 18 bases remaining between them. The receptor was isolated from a human donor in good health. The J gene is TRBJ1-1, the V gene TRBV28; maybe TRBD1 (5 bases). Source material: blood. CDR3 amino acids: CASTILGKGLNTEAFF. In nucleotides, the CDR3 is TGTGCCAGCACCATACTGGGGAAGGGGCTGAACACTGAAGCTTTCTTT.